This TCR beta chain was recovered during a study of OX40 agonist ivuxolimab in advanced cancers. The CDR3 is 17 residues long. Per the germline V gene, CDR1 is LGHNA and CDR2 is YNFKEQ. V lost 0 bases, J lost 5 bases, and 11 bases stayed unmatched. Sequenced by immunoSEQ multiplex PCR; TCRdb stores in-frame clones only, minus some. The sample holds fewer than 25,000 clones; roughly 70% are singletons and the top ten take about 24%. Specimen: CD4+ or CD8+ T cells sorted from blood, collected in a trial of the OX40 agonist ivuxolimab. The receptor was isolated from an adult with an advanced solid tumor such as melanoma, head and neck, liver or kidney cancer. The V and J genes are TRBV4-2 and TRBJ2-3; 7 nucleotides align to TRBD2. Here the CDR3 reads CASSQDLPSGRGDTQYF. For the CDR3, the DNA is TGTGCCAGCAGCCAAGATCTACCTAGCGGACGGGGAGATACGCAGTATTTT.